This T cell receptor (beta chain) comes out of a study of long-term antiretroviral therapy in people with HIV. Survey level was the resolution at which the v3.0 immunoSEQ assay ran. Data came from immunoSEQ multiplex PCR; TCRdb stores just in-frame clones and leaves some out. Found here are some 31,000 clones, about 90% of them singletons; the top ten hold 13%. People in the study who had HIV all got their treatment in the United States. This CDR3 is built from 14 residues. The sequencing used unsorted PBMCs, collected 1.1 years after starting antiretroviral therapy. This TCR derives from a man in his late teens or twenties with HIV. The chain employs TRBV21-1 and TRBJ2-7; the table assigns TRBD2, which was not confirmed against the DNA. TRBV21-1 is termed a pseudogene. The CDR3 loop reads CASSPGTSGYEQYF. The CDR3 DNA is TGTGCCAGCAGCCCCGGGACTAGCGGGTACGAGCAGTACTTC.